The 12 T cell receptor beta chains below were found in one sample sequenced in a study of cytomegalovirus exposure and HLA in healthy donors. Primers for the PCR totalled 60 Vbeta and 13 Jbeta. The protocol was immunoSEQ multiplex PCR, while the TCRdb copy is restricted to in-frame clones and leaves out a portion. Of around 120,000 clones listed, roughly three quarters are singletons. Sequencing input: PBMCs. All receptors come from a middle-aged man in good health and CMV-seropositive.

The V gene is TRBV10-3, the J gene TRBJ1-2, with TRBD1 matching over 7 bases. Germline V gene data show CDR1 as ENHRY and CDR2 as SYGVKD. This CDR3 has 14 amino acids. Trimming at V came to 8 bases and at J to 0 bases, leaving 6 bases not matched to a gene. CDR3 sequence reads: CAISFGQANYGYTF. In DNA, the CDR3 is TGTGCCATCTCGTTCGGACAGGCTAACTATGGCTACACCTTC.

This rearrangement joins TRBV19 to TRBJ1-5; TRBD1 aligns across 11 bases. The CDR3 contains 15 residues. Trimming cost V 6 bases and J 6 bases; bases outside gene matches: 7. Germline-derived CDR1 and CDR2 are LNHDA and SQIVND (reference sequence). The CDR3 loop reads CASSLGQGVGQPQHF. The DNA of the CDR3 is TGTGCCAGTAGCCTGGGACAGGGGGTGGGTCAGCCCCAGCATTTT.

The V and J genes are TRBV6-5 and TRBJ2-1; D gene ambiguous. This CDR3 contains 15 residues. The germline gives CDR1 MNHEY, CDR2 SVGAGI. Trimming removed 0 bases from V and 0 bases from J, with 6 bases in between. The CDR3 bases are TGTGCCAGCAGTTACTCGCTGAGCTCCTACAATGAGCAGTTCTTC. Protein sequence: CASSYSLSSYNEQFF.

DNA for the CDR3: TGTGCCAGCAGCACCAGACAGCGCCACTACGAGCAGTACTTC. This encodes CASSTRQRHYEQYF. V and J are TRBV11-2 and TRBJ2-7, with D tentatively TRBD1 (5 bases). V lost 5 bases to trimming and J lost 3 bases, with 14 bases between them. The CDR3 is made up of 14 amino acids. The V gene's germline CDR1 is SGHAT and CDR2 FQNNGV.

The chain links TRBV19 to TRBJ2-7; 11 bases match TRBD2. The CDR3 contains 15 residues. V lost 5 bases to trimming and J lost 4 bases; unmatched junction nucleotides: 7. In germline, CDR1 is LNHDA, CDR2 SQIVND (reference sequence). DNA of the CDR3: TGTGCCAGTAGTGCCGGACTAGCGGGCGGATACGAGCAGTACTTC. Translating gives CASSAGLAGGYEQYF.

The chain carries TRBV7-9 and TRBJ1-5; D is ambiguous. The germline V gene encodes CDR1 SEHNR and CDR2 FQNEAQ (reference sequence). The CDR3 is made up of 14 amino acids. Trimming shortened V by 5 bases and J by 0 bases, and 8 bases separated the two germline ends. This chain's CDR3 is CASSPGSSNQPQHF. As DNA, the CDR3 is TGTGCCAGCAGCCCCGGGAGTAGCAATCAGCCCCAGCATTTT.

This chain links TRBV27 with TRBJ2-5, with 8 bases lining up with TRBD1. CDR3 size: 15 residues. Germline V gives CDR1 MNHEY, CDR2 SMNVEV (reference sequence). J lost 2 bases, V lost 2 bases, and 4 bases had no gene match. The CDR3 coding sequence is TGTGCCAGCAGTTTAGGGACAGGCACTCAAGAGACCCAGTACTTC. It yields the protein CASSLGTGTQETQYF.

This clone was seen only a few times. The chain couples TRBV4-1 to TRBJ2-1, with D maybe TRBD2 (7 bases). The length of the CDR3 is 16 residues. The germline gives CDR1 MGHRA, CDR2 YSYEKL. V shed 4 bases and J shed 9 bases, with 22 bases lying between them. DNA of the CDR3: TGCGCCAGCAGCCCATTTGGGGGGGCTAAGTCCCCTGAGCAGTTCTTC. The encoded protein is CASSPFGGAKSPEQFF.

J is TRBJ2-3 and V is TRBV9, with 8 bases identical to TRBD2. Germline values: CDR1 SGDLS, CDR2 YYNGEE. The length of the CDR3 is 16 residues. The trim removed 0 bases at V and 2 bases at J, leaving 5 bases unmatched. CDR3 bases: TGTGCCAGCAGCGTAGCTGAGCGGGAGATCACAGATACGCAGTATTTT. The encoded protein is CASSVAEREITDTQYF.

This rearrangement joins TRBV7-6 to TRBJ1-5; D unresolved. This CDR3 spans 13 amino acids. V lost 3 bases and J 1 base, leaving 4 bases between the germline ends. Germline CDR1 SGHVS, CDR2 FNYEAQ. This CDR3 is CASSFGSNQPQHF. CDR3 DNA sequence: TGTGCCAGCAGCTTCGGGAGCAATCAGCCCCAGCATTTT.

V usage is TRBV10-2 and J usage is TRBJ2-3, with 10 positions matching TRBD2. With 6 bases clipped from V and 1 base from J, the junction kept 7 bases outside the gene matches. This CDR3 is built from 16 residues. Germline CDR1 WSHSY, CDR2 SAAADI. CDR3 nucleotides: TGCGCCAGCAGCTCCCATGGACTAGCGGGCACAGATACGCAGTATTTT. The encoded protein is CASSSHGLAGTDTQYF.

The J gene is TRBJ2-7, the V gene TRBV6-5; 7 bases fit TRBD2. The CDR3 length is 14 residues. Germline CDR1 is MNHEY and CDR2 is SVGAGI. V trimming: 4 bases; J trimming: 3 bases; junction bases outside the gene matches: 6. CDR3 in DNA: TGTGCCAGCAGTTTCGGACTAGAACGCTACGAGCAGTACTTC. Protein: CASSFGLERYEQYF.